The rows below give T cell receptor beta chains drawn from one sample of a study of blood T cell repertoires in COVID-19. Sequencing was performed with immunoSEQ multiplex PCR; in TCRdb, only in-frame clones are kept and a portion is missing. The table lists nearly 350,000 clones, approximately 90% of them singletons. The sample taken for sequencing was peripheral blood. The receptors stem from a woman aged 18-35 years who had recovered from COVID-19. Both conserved end residues are part of each CDR3. A D gene is named only where the DNA matches it firmly. Clone sizes are given selectively: once, few, many, or a class where the clone is expanded.

d_call	clone_size	v_call	j_call	cdr3_length	cdr3_aa	cdr3_nt
NA	once	TRBV7-9	TRBJ1-1	14	CASSLHRVNTEAFF	TGTGCCAGTTCCCTTCACAGGGTTAACACTGAAGCTTTCTTT
NA	NA	TRBV11-2	TRBJ1-1	14	CASSFQGGNTEAFF	TGTGCCAGCAGCTTTCAGGGTGGGAACACTGAAGCTTTCTTT
NA	NA	TRBV6-5	TRBJ2-2	12	CASTRSTGELFF	TGTGCCAGCACGAGGAGCACCGGGGAGCTGTTTTTT
NA	NA	TRBV5-1	TRBJ1-5	17	CASSQLGGGSSNQPQHF	TGCGCCAGCAGCCAACTGGGAGGAGGGTCAAGCAATCAGCCCCAGCATTTT
NA	NA	TRBV21-1	TRBJ1-5	14	CASSIGRKSGPQHF	TGTGCCAGCAGCATCGGGAGGAAATCAGGGCCCCAGCATTTT
NA	NA	TRBV24-1	TRBJ1-5	15	CATSDPKKGDQPQHF	TGTGCCACCAGTGATCCCAAGAAAGGGGATCAGCCCCAGCATTTT
NA	NA	TRBV19	TRBJ1-2	12	CASSIQNYGYTF	TGTGCCAGTAGTATACAGAACTATGGCTACACCTTC
NA	NA	TRBV6-5	TRBJ2-1	13	CASSSPLGNEQFF	TGTGCCAGCAGTTCGCCACTAGGGAATGAGCAGTTCTTC
NA	once	TRBV18	TRBJ1-1	13	CASSQQGNTEAFF	TGTGCCAGCTCACAACAGGGGAACACTGAAGCTTTCTTT
NA	NA	TRBV5-4	TRBJ2-3	15	CASSFGAGSTDTQYF	TGTGCCAGCAGCTTCGGCGCGGGAAGCACAGATACGCAGTATTTT
NA	NA	TRBV7-9	TRBJ2-5	16	CASSVGLGGRKETQYF	TGTGCCAGCAGCGTCGGGCTAGGAGGGAGAAAAGAGACCCAGTACTTC
NA	NA	TRBV29-1	TRBJ1-2	14	CSVEDLDSPYGYTF	TGCAGCGTTGAAGATCTCGACAGCCCGTATGGCTACACCTTC
NA	NA	TRBV7-9	TRBJ1-1	14	CASSLVPGNTEAFF	TGTGCCAGCAGCTTAGTGCCCGGGAACACTGAAGCTTTCTTT
TRBD2	once	TRBV4-3	TRBJ2-4	18	CASSQTSGRAGSKNIQYF	TGCGCCAGCAGCCAGACTAGCGGGAGGGCCGGGTCCAAAAACATTCAGTACTTC
NA	once	TRBV11-3	TRBJ2-5	13	CASSSQGGETQYF	TGTGCCAGCAGCTCCCAAGGGGGAGAGACCCAGTACTTC
TRBD1	NA	TRBV6-5	TRBJ2-5	14	CASSQGTGLGTQYF	TGTGCCAGCAGCCAGGGGACAGGGCTTGGGACCCAGTACTTC
TRBD2	NA	TRBV3-1/TRBV3-2	TRBJ2-1	16	CASSLAGTSFRNEQFF	TGTGCCAGCAGCCTAGCGGGGACTAGCTTCCGGAATGAGCAGTTCTTC
NA	few	TRBV7-9	TRBJ2-1	15	CASSQDGGSYNEQFF	TGTGCCAGCAGCCAAGACGGGGGTTCCTACAATGAGCAGTTCTTC
NA	NA	TRBV7-2	TRBJ1-3	14	CASSRDRPGNTIYF	TGTGCCAGCAGCCGCGACAGACCTGGAAACACCATATATTTT
TRBD1	NA	TRBV12-5	TRBJ2-2	19	CASGLVLLSGGGLTGELFF	TGTGCTAGTGGTTTGGTACTATTATCAGGGGGCGGTTTGACCGGGGAGCTGTTTTTT
NA	NA	TRBV11-2	TRBJ2-5	16	CASSLDLPTGRETQYF	TGTGCCAGCAGCTTAGACCTTCCAACAGGGAGAGAGACCCAGTACTTC
TRBD2	NA	TRBV2	TRBJ2-1	16	CASSGLAGDPYNEQFF	TGTGCCAGCAGCGGACTAGCGGGAGATCCCTACAATGAGCAGTTCTTC
NA	NA	TRBV10-3	TRBJ1-2	16	CAISDGSGRRHYGYTF	TGTGCCATCAGTGATGGGTCTGGCAGGAGGCACTATGGCTACACCTTC
NA	NA	TRBV21-1	TRBJ1-5	19	CASSPRRDIPRYLSKPQHF	TGTGCCAGCAGCCCCCGTCGGGACATACCCCGATATCTATCAAAGCCCCAGCATTTT
NA	once	TRBV21-1	TRBJ1-2	19	CASSKVADRGSHGSYGYTF	TGTGCCAGCAGCAAAGTGGCGGACAGGGGTTCACACGGTAGCTATGGCTACACCTTC
TRBD1	NA	TRBV11-2	TRBJ1-1	19	CASSLGGRTGYYWDTEAFF	TGTGCCAGCAGCTTAGGAGGGCGGACAGGCTATTATTGGGACACTGAAGCTTTCTTT
TRBD2	NA	TRBV5-4	TRBJ2-1	14	CASSQPGTTNEQFF	TGTGCCAGCAGCCAACCCGGGACTACCAATGAGCAGTTCTTC
TRBD2	NA	TRBV6-6	TRBJ2-1	17	CASSPYHQRESENEQFF	TGTGCCAGCAGTCCCTATCATCAGCGGGAGTCTGAGAATGAGCAGTTCTTC
TRBD2	NA	TRBV19	TRBJ2-5	13	CASNPSGRETQYF	TGTGCCAGTAACCCTAGCGGGAGAGAGACCCAGTACTTC
TRBD2	NA	TRBV7-2	TRBJ2-5	16	CASSLRTSGTQETQYF	TGTGCCAGCAGCCTAAGGACTAGCGGAACACAAGAGACCCAGTACTTC
NA	NA	TRBV7-9	TRBJ1-1	13	CASSLQENTEAFF	TGTGCCAGCAGCTTACAGGAGAACACTGAAGCTTTCTTT